The 30 T cell receptor beta chains presented below share a single source sample, sequenced in a study of shared clonotypes between healthy human individuals (dated by TCRdb to about 2020). Library preparation used the immunoSEQ multiplex PCR assay. TCRdb limited this immuneACCESS table to in-frame rearrangements with V and J called. A share of clones is missing; checked studies link under half to unresolved V genes, and the rest is unexplained. This sample comprises roughly 2 million clones, approximately 96% of them detected only once. The top ten constitute roughly 0.13% of the sample. The sample taken for sequencing was naive CD4+ T cells sorted from blood. Reading the label with the study, this specimen's cell subset or site is: CD45RA+ positively selected. Receptor source: a man aged 18-30 years in good health.

V usage is TRBV27 and J usage is TRBJ2-2; D not certain. Deletions cut 1 base from V and 0 bases from J, with 9 bases between. The CDR3 has 16 residues. Per germline, CDR1 MNHEY and CDR2 SMNVEV (reference sequence). DNA of the CDR3: TGTGCCAGCAGTTTATACTCGGGCTCGAACACCGGGGAGCTGTTTTTT. Amino acids: CASSLYSGSNTGELFF.

The chain has TRBV6-1 and TRBJ2-7, with TRBD1 matching over 8 bases. Germline loops: CDR1 MNHNS, CDR2 SASEGT. V shed 6 bases, J shed 3 bases, and the junction held 10 bases outside the gene matches. The CDR3 spans 15 residues. The CDR3 coding sequence is TGTGCCAGCAGAGAACGGACAGGGTCCCACTACGAGCAGTACTTC. It codes for CASRERTGSHYEQYF.

Turning to this clone: Different DNA sequences within this sample yield the same CDR3. This sequence joins TRBV20-1 and TRBJ2-3; D is undetermined. CDR3 size: 10 residues. Germline V gene sequence: CDR1 DFQATT, CDR2 SNEGSKA (reference sequence). V was trimmed by 1 base and J by 5 bases, leaving 1 base between them. DNA of the CDR3: TGCAGTGCTAGAGTAGATACGCAGTATTTT. As protein: CSARVDTQYF.

The chain has TRBV9 and TRBJ2-5; D possibly uses TRBD1 or TRBD2 (5 bases each). Trimming pared 6 bases from V and 1 base from J, leaving 19 bases between. From germline, CDR1 is SGDLS and CDR2 YYNGEE. The CDR3 is 16 amino acids. The CDR3 sequence is CASNPSGANVQETQYF. In DNA, the CDR3 is TGTGCCAGCAACCCTTCCGGGGCGAACGTCCAAGAGACCCAGTACTTC.

As concerns this clone: Other nucleotide sequences from this sample produce the same CDR3. The chain recombines TRBV5-6 with TRBJ1-1; a weak D match, TRBD1 (6 bases). From germline, CDR1 is SGHDT and CDR2 YYEEEE. V lost 3 bases to trimming and J lost 0 bases, with 12 bases between them. The CDR3 length is 15 residues. The chain's CDR3 is CASSSQGQMNTEAFF. CDR3 nucleotides: TGTGCCAGCAGCTCCCAAGGACAGATGAACACTGAAGCTTTCTTT.

Of note for this clone: The same CDR3 arises from other DNA sequences in this sample as well. The CDR3 DNA reads as TGCGCCAGCAGTCCCCCCAGCGAGACCCAGTACTTC. Its translation: CASSPPSETQYF. The chain combines TRBV5-1 with TRBJ2-5; D remains ambiguous. Germline assignment: CDR1 SGHRS and CDR2 YFSETQ. The CDR3 runs to 12 residues. V was pared by 5 bases and J by 5 bases, with 10 bases between.

This rearrangement joins TRBV7-9 to TRBJ2-3, with D unresolved. The V gene's germline CDR1 is SEHNR and CDR2 FQNEAQ (reference sequence). This CDR3 has 15 residues. Trimming shortened V by 5 bases and J by 5 bases, and 17 bases separated the two germline ends. CDR3 residues: CASSVTGPFVDTQYF. For the CDR3, the DNA is TGTGCCAGCAGCGTTACCGGGCCCTTTGTAGATACGCAGTATTTT.

The chain's CDR3 is CASSVYQGVNTEAFF. The DNA for the CDR3 is TGTGCCAGCAGCGTATATCAGGGGGTGAACACTGAAGCTTTCTTT. The chain carries TRBV11-2 and TRBJ1-1, with 7 bases aligning to TRBD1. Germline-derived CDR1 and CDR2 are SGHAT and FQNNGV. This CDR3 comprises 15 residues. V lost 5 bases to trimming and J lost 0 bases; unmatched junction nucleotides: 6.

On this clone itself: The sample has other DNA sequences that encode this CDR3 too. The V gene is TRBV19, the J gene TRBJ2-7; 8 bases map to TRBD2. V gave up 3 bases and J gave up 4 bases; unmatched junction bases: 5. This CDR3 has 14 residues. Looked up from germline, CDR1 is LNHDA and CDR2 is SQIVND (reference sequence). This chain's CDR3 is CASSIAGGPYEQYF. DNA for the CDR3: TGTGCCAGTAGTATTGCGGGGGGTCCATACGAGCAGTACTTC.

The chain is built from TRBV28 and TRBJ1-2; 8 bases agree with TRBD1. The CDR3 is 14 amino acids. Germline CDR1 reads MDHEN; CDR2 reads SYDVKM. Trimming took 5 bases from V and 6 from J; bases not matched to a gene: 8. CDR3 sequence: CASSQGAELDGYTF. CDR3 nucleotides: TGTGCCAGCAGTCAGGGGGCGGAATTGGATGGCTACACCTTC.

The V and J genes are TRBV2 and TRBJ2-5; 11 bases line up with TRBD2. CDR1 and CDR2 (germline): SNHLY, FYNNEI. V was pared by 3 bases and J by 1 base, with 4 bases of the junction left unmatched. The CDR3 totals 16 residues. In DNA, the CDR3 is TGTGCCAGCAGTGAGGGGGGACTAGCGGTCCAAGAGACCCAGTACTTC. Translating gives CASSEGGLAVQETQYF.

V usage is TRBV18 and J usage is TRBJ1-3; 10 bases map to TRBD1. Germline loops: CDR1 KGHSH, CDR2 LQKENI. The CDR3 consists of 15 residues. After removal of 4 bases from V and 0 bases from J, the junction contained 0 bases not matched to a gene. For the CDR3, the DNA is TGTGCCAGCTCACGGGACAGGGGCTCTGGAAACACCATATATTTT. Its protein product is CASSRDRGSGNTIYF.

The rearrangement joins TRBV7-2 to TRBJ2-4; D is ambiguous. The CDR3 runs to 15 residues. V was trimmed by 3 bases and J by 0 bases, leaving 9 bases between them. Germline V gene sequence: CDR1 SGHTA, CDR2 FQGNSA. Written as DNA, the CDR3 is TGTGCCAGCAGCTTGACCCTTCTAGCCAAAAACATTCAGTACTTC. It encodes CASSLTLLAKNIQYF.

This chain links TRBV9 with TRBJ2-5; 8 bases agree with TRBD2. From germline, CDR1 is SGDLS and CDR2 YYNGEE. The CDR3 has 17 residues. V lost 0 bases to trimming and J lost 5 bases; unmatched junction nucleotides: 12. CDR3: CASSVDPERGNVETQYF. The CDR3 region has the DNA TGTGCCAGCAGCGTAGATCCGGAGCGGGGGAATGTGGAGACCCAGTACTTC.

The V call is TRBV6-6, the J call TRBJ2-5; D gene unclear. CDR3 length equals 13 residues. Germline V CDR1 and CDR2: MNHNY, SVGAGI (reference sequence). The V end was cut by 1 base, the J end by 1 base, with 4 bases between. In DNA form, the CDR3 reads TGTGCCAGCAGTTACTGGCGCCAAGAGACCCAGTACTTC. Amino acids: CASSYWRQETQYF.

V is TRBV5-1 and J is TRBJ1-2, with 8 nucleotides matching TRBD1. CDR1 and CDR2 from the germline V gene are SGHRS and YFSETQ. The CDR3 covers 17 residues. J lost 6 bases, V lost 3 bases, and 16 bases had no gene match. CDR3 nucleotide sequence: TGCGCCAGCAGCTCAGGACAGGGTCAGGGCCTATCTCATGGCTACACCTTC. Translation gives CASSSGQGQGLSHGYTF.

V gene TRBV6-5 combines with J gene TRBJ1-5; D remains ambiguous. V was shortened by 6 bases and J by 6 bases, with 12 bases between the two germline ends. This CDR3 has 13 residues. Germline loops: CDR1 MNHEY, CDR2 SVGAGI. CDR3 region: CASRSLRGQPQHF. The DNA for the CDR3 is TGTGCCAGCAGAAGTTTGAGAGGTCAGCCCCAGCATTTT.

To note about this clone: This same CDR3 is encoded by further DNA sequences in the sample. The J gene is TRBJ1-1, the V gene TRBV18; D ambiguous. The germline gives CDR1 KGHSH, CDR2 LQKENI. The CDR3 runs 13 residues. Trimming cost V 3 bases and J 0 bases, with 5 bases left between them. The CDR3 protein is CASSPVMNTEAFF. As DNA, the CDR3 is TGTGCCAGCTCACCCGTGATGAACACTGAAGCTTTCTTT.

V gene TRBV10-2 combines with J gene TRBJ2-3; D is perhaps TRBD2 (7 bases). The CDR3 consists of 13 residues. The V gene's germline CDR1 is WSHSY and CDR2 SAAADI. Trimming took off 10 bases at V and 2 bases at J, with 13 bases between the two ends. The CDR3 DNA reads TGCGCCACCGAGGGGGGGGACACAGATACGCAGTATTTT. This translates into CATEGGDTDTQYF.

Worth noting for this clone: This sample also contains other DNA sequences that code for the same CDR3. The chain employs TRBV18 and TRBJ2-3; the match to TRBD2 covers 9 bases. The V gene end was trimmed by 3 bases and the J gene end by 0 bases; junction bases not matched to a gene: 1. The CDR3 covers 15 residues. CDR1 is KGHSH and CDR2 is LQKENI in the germline V gene. CDR3 residues: CASSPLAGSTDTQYF. As DNA, the CDR3 is TGTGCCAGCTCACCCCTAGCGGGGAGCACAGATACGCAGTATTTT.

This chain joins TRBV5-4 and TRBJ1-4; the match to TRBD1 covers 10 bases. This CDR3 has 18 residues. Germline trimming cut 3 bases from V and 5 bases from J; bases unmatched to any gene: 13. Germline V gene sequence: CDR1 SGHNT, CDR2 YYREEE (reference sequence). CDR3 residues: CASSYRTGGGQLNEKLFF. The CDR3 nucleotides read TGTGCCAGCAGCTACCGGACAGGGGGAGGGCAGTTAAATGAAAAACTGTTTTTT.

The chain couples TRBV30 to TRBJ2-3, with D hard to call. The CDR3 runs 13 residues. The V gene lost 4 bases and the J gene lost 4 bases, with 12 bases spanning the gap. Germline CDR1 and CDR2: GTSNPN and SVGIG (reference sequence). The CDR3 sequence: CAWTTLFPDTQYF. CDR3 sequence (DNA): TGTGCCTGGACAACACTATTTCCAGATACGCAGTATTTT.

The V call is TRBV12-5, the J call TRBJ2-2, with D possibly being TRBD1 (6 bases). Trimming pared 5 bases from V and 4 bases from J, leaving 17 bases between. CDR1 LGHNT and CDR2 FRNRAP come from the germline V gene. The CDR3 totals 16 residues. CDR3 loop: CASGVHTGIGTGELFF. Written as DNA, the CDR3 is TGTGCTAGTGGTGTCCATACAGGGATTGGCACCGGGGAGCTGTTTTTT.

This chain connects TRBV29-1 to TRBJ2-2, with 8 positions matching TRBD1. Germline trimming cut 8 bases from V and 5 bases from J; bases unmatched to any gene: 10. Germline CDR1 reads SQVTM; CDR2 reads ANQGSEA. The CDR3 contains 14 residues. The CDR3 region is CSPSRQGMTGELFF. The CDR3 bases are TGCAGCCCAAGCCGACAGGGGATGACCGGGGAGCTGTTTTTT.

The gene calls are TRBV6-1 and TRBJ2-6; tentatively, D is TRBD1 (5 bases). The CDR3 is made up of 14 amino acids. V was clipped by 11 bases and J by 0 bases, with 11 bases between them. Germline lookup yields CDR1 MNHNS and CDR2 SASEGT. CDR3 residues: CAVQGGSGANVLTF. CDR3 sequence (DNA): TGTGCCGTTCAGGGTGGCTCTGGGGCCAACGTCCTGACTTTC.

This rearrangement joins TRBV6-1 to TRBJ2-3; 9 nucleotides match TRBD1. Germline trimming cut 4 bases from V and 4 bases from J; bases unmatched to any gene: 3. Germline V gene lookup returns CDR1 MNHNS and CDR2 SASEGT. CDR3 length equals 14 residues. As DNA, the CDR3 is TGTGCCAGCAGTGGGACAGGGGTTGCAGATACGCAGTATTTT. Its protein is CASSGTGVADTQYF.

The chain uses TRBV2 and TRBJ1-2; 7 bases fit TRBD1. The CDR3 runs 16 residues. V lost 2 bases and J lost 2; bases outside the gene matches: 8. In germline, CDR1 is SNHLY, CDR2 FYNNEI. DNA for the CDR3: TGTGCCAGCAGTGAAAGGGGGCATGGGGTGAACTATGGCTACACCTTC. Protein product: CASSERGHGVNYGYTF.

The chain uses TRBV11-2 and TRBJ2-1, with D unclear. The V gene lost 0 bases and the J gene lost 6 bases, with 12 bases spanning the gap. The CDR3 extends over 15 amino acids. Germline CDR1 SGHAT, CDR2 FQNNGV. CDR3 loop: CASSLDWLARNEQFF. CDR3 in DNA: TGTGCCAGCAGCTTAGATTGGTTAGCCCGCAATGAGCAGTTCTTC.

The chain joins TRBV25-1 to TRBJ2-2; a possible D gene is TRBD1 (7 bases). Trimming left V 2 bases short and J 6 bases short, with 13 bases between. This CDR3 comprises 15 residues. Germline V gives CDR1 MGHDK, CDR2 SYGVNS. The CDR3 sequence is CASSERGRDAGELFF. The CDR3 DNA reads TGTGCCAGCAGTGAAAGGGGGCGGGATGCCGGGGAGCTGTTTTTT. Full variable domain (remainder filled in from reference TRBV25-1 and TRBJ2-2): EADIYQTPRYLVIGTGKKITLECSQTMGHDKMYWYQQDPGMELHLIHYSYGVNSTEKGDLSSESTVSRIRTEHFPLTLESARPSHTSQYLCASSERGRDAGELFFGEGSRLTVL.

V and J are TRBV6-5 and TRBJ1-4; 7 bases fit TRBD1. Per germline, CDR1 MNHEY and CDR2 SVGAGI. The CDR3 has 16 amino acids. The J segment lost 10 bases and the V segment lost 0 bases, leaving 11 bases of the junction unmatched. The CDR3 sequence is CASSYSPSAGGRKLFF. CDR3 coding DNA: TGTGCCAGCAGTTACTCGCCGTCGGCAGGGGGGCGAAAACTGTTTTTT.